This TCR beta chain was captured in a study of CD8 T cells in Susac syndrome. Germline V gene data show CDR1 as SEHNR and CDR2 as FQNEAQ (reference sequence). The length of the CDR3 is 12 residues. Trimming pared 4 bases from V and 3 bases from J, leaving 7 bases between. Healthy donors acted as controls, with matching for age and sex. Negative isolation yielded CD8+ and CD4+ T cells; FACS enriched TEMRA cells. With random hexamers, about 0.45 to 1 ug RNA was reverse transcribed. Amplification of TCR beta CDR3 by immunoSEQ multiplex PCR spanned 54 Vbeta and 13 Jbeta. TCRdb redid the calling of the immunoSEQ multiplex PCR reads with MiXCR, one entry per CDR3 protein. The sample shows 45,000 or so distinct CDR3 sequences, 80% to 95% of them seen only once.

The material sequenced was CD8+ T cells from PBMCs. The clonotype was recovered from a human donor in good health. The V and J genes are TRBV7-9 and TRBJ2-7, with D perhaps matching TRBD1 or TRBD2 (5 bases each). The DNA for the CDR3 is TGTGCCAGCAGCTGGGACGGCTACGAGCAGTACTTC. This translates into CASSWDGYEQYF. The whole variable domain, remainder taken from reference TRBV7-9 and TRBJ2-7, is DTGVSQNPRHKITKRGQNVTFRCDPISEHNRLYWYRQTLGQGPEFLTYFQNEAQLEKSRLLSDRFSAERPKGSFSTLEIQRTEQGDSAMYLCASSWDGYEQYFGPGTRLTVT.